A single T cell receptor (beta chain) is shown here with its context. The antigen is not known. The V gene end was trimmed by 5 bases and the J gene end by 8 bases; junction bases not matched to a gene: 9. This CDR3 is built from 15 residues. The germline CDR1 and CDR2 sequences are SEHNR and FQNEAQ (reference sequence). The entry originates in a study of graft-versus-host responses after intestinal transplantation. Some clones are missing from TCRdb's copy, which holds only in-frame ones; the method was immunoSEQ multiplex PCR. Here the sample spans around 100,000 clones, less than 90% being singletons.

This chain joins TRBV7-9 and TRBJ1-6; 7 bases agree with TRBD1. The specimen comprised unstimulated CD4+ T cells sorted from spleen or lymph node cells, sampled before transplant. This TCR was recovered from a human donor who was the organ donor for an intestinal transplant. The CDR3 protein is CASSPQGTVHSPLHF. CDR3 coding DNA: TGTGCCAGCAGCCCTCAAGGGACAGTTCATTCACCCCTCCACTTT.